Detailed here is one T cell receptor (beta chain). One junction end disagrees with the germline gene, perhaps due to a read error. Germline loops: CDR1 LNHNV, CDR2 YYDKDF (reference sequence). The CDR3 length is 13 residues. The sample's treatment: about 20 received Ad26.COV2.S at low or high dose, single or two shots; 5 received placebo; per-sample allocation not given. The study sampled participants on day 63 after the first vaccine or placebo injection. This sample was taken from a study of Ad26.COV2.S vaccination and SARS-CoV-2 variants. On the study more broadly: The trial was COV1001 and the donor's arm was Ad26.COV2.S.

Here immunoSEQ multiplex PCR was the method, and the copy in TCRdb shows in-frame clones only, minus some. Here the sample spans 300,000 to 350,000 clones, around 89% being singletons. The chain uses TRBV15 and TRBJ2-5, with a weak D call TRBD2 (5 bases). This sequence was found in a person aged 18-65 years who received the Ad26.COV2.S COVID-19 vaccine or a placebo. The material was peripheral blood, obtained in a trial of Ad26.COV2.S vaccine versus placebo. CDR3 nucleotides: TGTGCCACCAGCAGAGACCGTTTAAGCCTCGGGGACTTC. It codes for CATSRDRLSLGDF.